The sequence of this T cell receptor (beta chain) was determined in a study of synovial regulatory T cells in juvenile arthritis (dated by TCRdb to 2014 to 2015). Turning to the overall study: Of the sequenced patients, about six received methotrexate, one received methotrexate plus infliximab, a few were therapy-naive, and one had no treatment information. TCRbeta CDR3 repertoires of blood iaTreg cells, other blood Treg cells and synovial fluid Treg cells from matched patient samples were compared in the study. Effector T cell subsets from the study cohort were also sequenced for comparisons, but the Treg dataset by itself includes only blood Treg cells and synovial fluid Treg cells. TCR repertoire comparisons included Treg and Teff subsets from about 10 JIA patients with active disease.

Receptor amplification or capture employed the immunoSEQ multiplex PCR assay. TCRbeta CDR3 sequencing was carried out by Adaptive Biotechnologies. From the authors' description of their analysis: Repertoire similarity used the Chao-modified Jaccard index and median clonotype overlap from 200 random subsamples at equal sample size. Similarity analyses used either productive nucleotide sequences or in silico-translated amino acid sequences. Hierarchical clustering with single linkage and t-SNE based on Chao-modified Jaccard distances were applied for the comparison of repertoires. After normalising for sample size, the researchers measured repertoire diversity with the Renyi index across a range of alpha values. TCRdb limited this immuneACCESS table to in-frame rearrangements with V and J called. A share of clones is missing; checked studies link under half to unresolved V genes, and the rest is unexplained. The DNA gave D and trimming, while V, J and clone size come from that table. In this sample's table one finds approximately 9,500 clones. 0.72% of the sample is taken by the ten largest.

TCR repertoires were obtained from some 11 juvenile idiopathic arthritis patients with active disease who had not reached inactive disease, of whom 3 were polyarticular and 8 were oligoarticular. A median age of roughly 12 years (range about 2.1-25) and a median disease duration of around seven years (range 0.2-19.1) were recorded for the TCR-sequenced patients. The samples for TCR repertoire analysis were obtained at two Italian centres. Peripheral blood mononuclear cells were isolated using a Histopaque-1077 density gradient and were cryopreserved in around 90% FCS with around 10% DMSO. Measured from the cysteine to the phenylalanine, the CDR3 is 15 residues long. Only the protein is on record. Per the germline V gene (reference sequence), PRHDT is the CDR1 and FYEKMQ is the CDR2. Comment on this clone: The clone's antigen remains unknown.

Study-wide findings and limitations: More CDR3 sequences were shared by synovial Treg cells with iaTreg cells than with other blood Treg cells, and a closer relation was confirmed by Chao-Jaccard similarity. TCR diversity was lower in blood iaTreg cells than in other blood Treg cells, which is consistent with antigen-driven expansion. Across patients, iaTreg TCR repertoires were largely private and overlapped partially with synovial Teff repertoires and blood CPL repertoires.

This sequence was found in a donor younger than 35 with juvenile idiopathic arthritis. The chain links TRBV13 with TRBJ1-4; TCRdb names TRBD1, which stays unverified in the absence of DNA. Sequenced: Treg cells from blood. What the cell subset or site label conveys for this sample: remaining (HLA-DR-negative) circulating blood Treg cells. The CDR3 reads CASSSGDRVTEKLFF.